This record concerns one TCR beta chain sequence. Its target is not known. Germline V CDR1 and CDR2: MNHNS, SASEGT. Trimming cost V 6 bases and J 3 bases, with 12 bases left between them. This CDR3 is built from 13 residues. Clones were sequenced by immunoSEQ multiplex PCR, and TCRdb holds only the in-frame ones, with some missing. There are 97,000 or so clones in the sample; 88% occur only once, and 13% to 15% lies in the top ten. The source of the sample is a study of identifying expanded T cells in peripheral blood. Healthy donors had no documented immune events, such as infections, while sampled. General study points: Variance in clone template counts between approximately 2-week samples significantly increased with total template count across all healthy donors. Technical replicates showed about 1.2 changed clones; about two weeks about 16.4; four weeks 19.

The chain has TRBV6-1 and TRBJ2-7; D unclear. Sequenced input: blood. This TCR was sampled from a person aged 18-70 years in good health. The chain's CDR3 is CASRSDGYYEQYF. CDR3 coding DNA: TGTGCCAGCAGAAGCGACGGTTACTACGAGCAGTACTTC.